The T cell receptor beta chain under discussion was sequenced for a study of blood T cell repertoires in COVID-19. As for the study in general: The United States, Italy and Spain provided the acute and convalescent COVID-19 samples. PBMCs, B-cell-depleted T cells, or T cells were the source of the cDNA or gDNA that made up the material.

Authors' processing steps: Amplification of reference gene primers was used by the study to estimate nucleated cell counts. Repertoires were generated with immunoSEQ multiplex PCR, while TCRdb's copy carries only in-frame clones and drops some. That table gives V, J and clone size, and the DNA gave D and trimming. The sample includes tens of thousands of clones, about four fifths of them seen just once. The J segment lost 2 bases and the V segment lost 5 bases, leaving 13 bases of the junction unmatched. Germline values: CDR1 MNHEY, CDR2 SMNVEV (reference sequence). CDR3 length: 18 amino acids. The source of this sequence is a human donor in a cohort sampled during active COVID-19. The J gene is TRBJ2-3, the V gene TRBV27; 10 bases line up with TRBD2. Specimen: peripheral blood. In DNA, the CDR3 is TGTGCCAGCAGTCCGACCGATCTAGCGGGGGTCAACACAGATACGCAGTATTTT. It translates to CASSPTDLAGVNTDTQYF.